This T cell receptor (beta chain) was observed in a study of blood T cells in healthy people across ages. The CDR3 is made up of 15 amino acids. The germline V gene has CDR1 KGHDR and CDR2 SFDVKD. The V gene lost 3 bases and the J gene lost 2 bases, with 13 bases spanning the gap. A second PCR of 7 to 11 cycles used a sample-barcoded 5' primer and a J-beta primer mix. A single record per CDR3 protein comes from TCRdb applying MiXCR to the 5' RACE reads. The sample lists 1,300,000 or so distinct CDR3 sequences; roughly 64% were seen once. The specimen was blood. The TCR originated in a man aged 18 to 29 in good health. The rearrangement uses TRBV24-1 and TRBJ2-7; D remains ambiguous. The CDR3 DNA follows: TGTGCCACCAGTGATAAAGCGCGTCCCCCCTACGAGCAGTACTTC. It is translated as CATSDKARPPYEQYF.